This TCR beta chain was sequenced for a study of T cell changes during pregnancy in multiple sclerosis. The assay was immunoSEQ multiplex PCR, and TCRdb's table has in-frame clones only and misses some. Altogether around 70,000 clones are present, just over 90% being singletons, with the ten largest covering approximately 2%. The CDR3 is made up of 17 amino acids. Germline assignment: CDR1 SGDLS and CDR2 YYNGEE. V was clipped by 0 bases and J by 5 bases, with 17 bases between them. The clonotype was recovered from a female donor in good health, enrolled as a control in a pregnancy study. The genes are TRBV9 and TRBJ2-2, with a tentative D call TRBD1 (7 bases). The sample in question was peripheral blood, obtained in the second trimester of pregnancy. Written as DNA, the CDR3 is TGTGCCAGCAGCGTAGGAGGAGGGGGCGTAAATACCGGGGAGCTGTTTTTT. Amino acids: CASSVGGGGVNTGELFF.